The 9 T cell receptor beta chains listed next were all sequenced from one sample in a study of cytomegalovirus exposure and HLA in healthy donors. Only in-frame clones appear in the TCRdb table, and some are missing; sequencing was by immunoSEQ multiplex PCR. The sample lists about 49,000 clones, nearly 95% occurring once. Sample: PBMCs. The receptors come from a woman aged 18-29 years in good health and CMV-seropositive.

The rearrangement joins TRBV19 to TRBJ1-2; tentatively, D is TRBD1 (6 bases). Germline values: CDR1 LNHDA, CDR2 SQIVND (reference sequence). V shed 5 bases and J shed 4 bases, with 17 bases lying between them. CDR3 length equals 15 residues. The CDR3 sequence is CASSGGQTGLYGYTF. In DNA form, the CDR3 reads TGTGCCAGTAGTGGGGGCCAAACAGGGCTCTATGGCTACACCTTC.

The chain has TRBV4-3 and TRBJ1-5; D is uncertain. V was clipped by 0 bases and J by 4 bases, with 4 bases between them. Germline CDR1 and CDR2: LGHNA and YSLEER. CDR3 size: 13 residues. The CDR3 loop is CASSQDTNQPQHF. In DNA, the CDR3 is TGCGCCAGCAGCCAAGACACTAATCAGCCCCAGCATTTT.

The chain uses TRBV28 and TRBJ2-7, with TRBD1 as a possible D gene (6 bases). Germline CDR1 and CDR2: MDHEN and SYDVKM. V was shortened by 6 bases and J by 2 bases, with 20 bases between the two germline ends. This CDR3 contains 16 residues. DNA for the CDR3: TGTGCCAGCAGCACACCTCCGGGACACAACCCCTACGAGCAGTACTTC. It specifies CASSTPPGHNPYEQYF.

V usage is TRBV6-1 and J usage is TRBJ2-3; 14 bases match TRBD2. The CDR3 contains 14 residues. Germline V CDR1 and CDR2: MNHNS, SASEGT. CDR3 nucleotide sequence: TGTGCGGCCGGGACTAGCGGGAGCGCAGATACGCAGTATTTT. It translates to CAAGTSGSADTQYF.

This rearrangement joins TRBV10-3 to TRBJ1-5, with 7 bases aligning to TRBD1. The CDR3 extends over 15 amino acids. Per the germline V gene, CDR1 is ENHRY and CDR2 is SYGVKD. Trimming at V came to 0 bases and at J to 6 bases, leaving 5 bases not matched to a gene. Written as DNA, the CDR3 is TGTGCCATCAGTGAGTCTAGTACAGGGGCTCAGCCCCAGCATTTT. Amino acids: CAISESSTGAQPQHF.

In its sample, this clone was seen once. The sample holds other DNA sequences that translate to the same CDR3. The chain is built from TRBV6-1 and TRBJ2-5; 8 bases match TRBD1. Germline loops: CDR1 MNHNS, CDR2 SASEGT. The CDR3 runs to 15 residues. J lost 2 bases, V lost 0 bases, and 2 bases had no gene match. In DNA, the CDR3 is TGTGCCAGCAGTGAAGCAACAGGGGGTCAAGAGACCCAGTACTTC. As protein: CASSEATGGQETQYF.

The rearrangement joins TRBV28 to TRBJ1-2; a possible D gene is TRBD1 (6 bases). The ends were cut back, 3 bases at V and 4 bases at J, with 12 bases in the middle. Germline V CDR1 and CDR2: MDHEN, SYDVKM. This CDR3 region has 14 residues. As DNA, the CDR3 is TGTGCCAGCAGTTTTCAGGGGTTAGGCTATGGCTACACCTTC. It translates to CASSFQGLGYGYTF.

V gene TRBV18 combines with J gene TRBJ2-2; D is perhaps TRBD2 (6 bases). The V end lost 1 base, the J end lost 7 bases, and 19 bases lay between the germline ends. Germline lookup yields CDR1 KGHSH and CDR2 LQKENI. CDR3 size: 17 residues. CDR3 sequence reads: CASSPLWTGEYSGELFF. In DNA form, the CDR3 reads TGTGCCAGCTCACCACTTTGGACGGGGGAGTACAGCGGGGAGCTGTTTTTT.

The chain employs TRBV19 and TRBJ2-1; 8 bases are shared with TRBD2. The J segment lost 2 bases and the V segment lost 3 bases, leaving 6 bases of the junction unmatched. There are 16 residues in the CDR3. Germline assignment: CDR1 LNHDA and CDR2 SQIVND (reference sequence). DNA of the CDR3: TGTGCCAGTAGTATCGGGACTAGTGGGGCCTACAATGAGCAGTTCTTC. This encodes CASSIGTSGAYNEQFF.